The entry that follows covers one T cell receptor beta chain sequence. This specimen comes from a study of blood T cells in healthy people across ages. A second roughly 7 to 11 cycle PCR used barcoded and J-beta primers. Each cDNA was tagged by a template-switch adaptor containing 12 random nucleotides. TCRdb called the 5' RACE reads again in MiXCR, with one record for every CDR3 protein. In the table there are about 1.5 million distinct CDR3 sequences, 35% to 45% of which are singletons. From germline, CDR1 is MNHEY and CDR2 SVGAGI. V lost 1 base, J lost 6 bases, and 6 bases stayed unmatched. CDR3 length: 16 residues. Per sample, at least 5 micrograms of total RNA were extracted.

This TCR came from a woman under 30 in good health. This chain uses TRBV6-5 with TRBJ2-1; 10 bases map to TRBD2. The sequencing input was blood. CDR3 DNA sequence: TGTGCCAGCAGTTACTATTCTAGCGGGGGTCGCAATGAGCAGTTCTTC. This translates into CASSYYSSGGRNEQFF.